The 19 T cell receptor beta chains given below trace back to one sample, sequenced in a study of human T cells and chemical hapten exposure. TCRdb fed the RACE reads into MiXCR, producing one record per CDR3 protein. The sample carries some 100,000 distinct CDR3 sequences, 9.3% recorded once. Time point noted: patch test 2, 6 weeks after DPC sensitization. Described treatment: therapeutic diphenylcyclopropenone sensitization with weekly scalp DPC. Here the sequenced sample was whole blood, taken in connection with sensitization to the hapten diphenylcyclopropenone (DPC). These receptors were collected from a woman aged 40 to 50 with alopecia areata. Some clones in this sample may be carry-over from other donors' samples.

The chain employs TRBV9 and TRBJ2-7, with TRBD2 as a possible D gene (5 bases). V was trimmed by 3 bases and J by 7 bases, leaving 14 bases between them. The CDR3 is made up of 13 amino acids. CDR1 and CDR2 (germline): SGDLS, YYNGEE. The DNA of the CDR3 is TGTGCCAGCAGCGCTCCTCCTCGGACTGAGCAGTACTTC. Its protein is CASSAPPRTEQYF.

This clonotype was detected only a few times. The V call is TRBV20-1, the J call TRBJ1-2; TRBD1 aligns across 7 bases. Trimming took 5 bases from V and 4 from J; bases not matched to a gene: 7. The CDR3 length is 13 residues. The V gene's germline CDR1 is DFQATT and CDR2 SNEGSKA (reference sequence). The CDR3 coding sequence is TGCAGTGCTTTGACAGGGTTCTCCTATGGCTACACCTTC. As protein: CSALTGFSYGYTF.

There are a few counts of this clonotype. J is TRBJ1-1 and V is TRBV6-5; TRBD1 aligns across 8 bases. This CDR3 contains 15 residues. Germline V gene data show CDR1 as MNHEY and CDR2 as SVGAGI. Trimming took 6 bases from V and 0 from J; bases not matched to a gene: 6. Here the CDR3 reads CASRADRGVNTEAFF. The CDR3 coding sequence is TGTGCCAGCAGGGCCGACAGGGGCGTGAACACTGAAGCTTTCTTT.

This clonotype was picked up many times. The chain is built from TRBV6-1 and TRBJ2-1; maybe TRBD1 (6 bases). Trimming left V 3 bases short and J 7 bases short, with 13 bases between. Germline CDR1 is MNHNS and CDR2 is SASEGT. This CDR3 is 14 amino acids long. Here the CDR3 DNA reads TGTGCCAGCAGTGAGGTAGGCAGGGGAAATGAGCAGTTCTTC. Its protein is CASSEVGRGNEQFF.

This clonotype was recorded a few times. The rearrangement links TRBV7-2 to TRBJ2-3; the match to TRBD2 covers 10 bases. CDR3 length: 14 residues. CDR1 and CDR2 (germline): SGHTA, FQGNSA. V lost 8 bases and J lost 7; bases outside the gene matches: 9. CDR3 nucleotide sequence: TGTGCCAGCCGTACTAGCGGGACTCAATATACGCAGTATTTT. Its protein product is CASRTSGTQYTQYF.

This clonotype has a handful of counts. V is TRBV9 and J is TRBJ2-5; either TRBD1 or TRBD2 may supply D (5 bases each). Between the trimmed V and J ends, which lost 0 bases and 4 bases, there was a span of 13 bases. Germline V gene data show CDR1 as SGDLS and CDR2 as YYNGEE. The CDR3 totals 15 residues. CDR3 sequence: CASSVDRDRRETQYF. CDR3 nucleotides: TGTGCCAGCAGCGTAGACCGGGACCGCCGAGAGACCCAGTACTTC.

The rearrangement links TRBV4-3 to TRBJ2-7; TRBD2 matches 7 bases. Germline V gene sequence: CDR1 LGHNA, CDR2 YSLEER. J was trimmed by 5 bases and V by 4 bases; bases with no gene match: 14. The CDR3 is made up of 16 amino acids. The CDR3, as DNA: TGCGCCAGCAGCCGGAGATGGGGGGGAGCGGTGGACGAGCAGTACTTC. It is translated as CASSRRWGGAVDEQYF.

The V gene is TRBV30, the J gene TRBJ1-2; 8 bases line up with TRBD1. V lost 1 base and J lost 8; bases outside the gene matches: 9. The CDR3 covers 14 residues. Germline V gene lookup returns CDR1 GTSNPN and CDR2 SVGIG (reference sequence). CDR3 protein: CAWSGTGLAWGYTF. In nucleotides, the CDR3 is TGTGCCTGGAGTGGGACAGGGCTTGCCTGGGGCTACACCTTC.

V gene TRBV15 combines with J gene TRBJ2-2; D uncertain. This CDR3 region has 16 residues. The V gene's germline CDR1 is LNHNV and CDR2 YYDKDF (reference sequence). Trimming took 0 bases from V and 2 from J, leaving 10 bases between them. As DNA, the CDR3 is TGTGCCACCAGCAGAGAAATAATGATCAACACCGGGGAGCTGTTTTTT. It is translated as CATSREIMINTGELFF.

The chain links TRBV2 to TRBJ1-2; perhaps TRBD1 as D (6 bases). Trimming shortened V by 3 bases and J by 8 bases, and 16 bases separated the two germline ends. Germline V gene lookup returns CDR1 SNHLY and CDR2 FYNNEI. This CDR3 is built from 14 residues. CDR3 bases: TGTGCCAGCAGTGATCAGGGGAAGGGAAGAGGCTACACCTTC. Its translation: CASSDQGKGRGYTF. Full variable domain (remainder filled in from reference TRBV2 and TRBJ1-2): EPEVTQTPSHQVTQMGQEVILRCVPISNHLYFYWYRQILGQKVEFLVSFYNNEISEKSEIFDDQFSVERPDGSNFTLKIRSTKLEDSAMYFCASSDQGKGRGYTFGSGTRLTVV.

In its sample, this clonotype was seen a few times. The V call is TRBV28, the J call TRBJ1-1; TRBD1 might be the D (5 bases). The germline gives CDR1 MDHEN, CDR2 SYDVKM. Trimming shortened V by 4 bases and J by 4 bases, and 13 bases separated the two germline ends. The CDR3 extends over 14 amino acids. In DNA, the CDR3 is TGTGCCAGCAGTTCGCGGGGCAGAAGCACTGAAGCTTTCTTT. Translation: CASSSRGRSTEAFF.

This clonotype was counted only a few times. The V gene is TRBV7-2, the J gene TRBJ2-3; D is uncertain. Germline CDR1 is SGHTA and CDR2 is FQGNSA. The V and J ends lost 5 bases and 2 bases respectively, with 5 bases between them. The CDR3 covers 12 residues. The CDR3 sequence is CASSVNTDTQYF. CDR3 nucleotide sequence: TGTGCCAGCAGCGTTAACACAGATACGCAGTATTTT.

This sequence joins TRBV4-1 and TRBJ2-1; no clear D gene. Deletions cut 1 base from V and 3 bases from J, with 10 bases between. The CDR3 is 15 amino acids. Germline assignment: CDR1 MGHRA and CDR2 YSYEKL. In nucleotides, the CDR3 is TGCGCCAGCAGCCAAGGCCGGCTCTACTACAATGAGCAGTTCTTC. Amino acids: CASSQGRLYYNEQFF.

This clonotype was detected only a few times. CDR3 nucleotides: TGTGCCAGCAGTTTAAGGGGGCCCTACGAGCAGTACTTC. It yields the protein CASSLRGPYEQYF. The chain uses TRBV27 and TRBJ2-7; 7 bases fit TRBD1. V shed 2 bases and J 2 bases; nucleotides not matched to a gene: 0. The CDR3 is made up of 13 amino acids. The V gene's germline CDR1 is MNHEY and CDR2 SMNVEV (reference sequence).

The sample holds many counts of this clonotype. The chain couples TRBV30 to TRBJ2-7; 8 positions agree with TRBD2. Germline assignment: CDR1 GTSNPN and CDR2 SVGIG (reference sequence). The V and J ends lost 2 bases and 9 bases, in that order; junction bases with no gene match: 12. The CDR3 totals 14 residues. CDR3 sequence: CAWSKTSGPTRQYF. CDR3 DNA: TGTGCCTGGAGTAAAACTAGCGGTCCTACGCGGCAGTACTTC.

The CDR3 reads CASSHQTVPMNTEAFF. CDR3 in DNA: TGCGCCAGCAGCCACCAGACTGTGCCGATGAACACTGAAGCTTTCTTT. The chain has TRBV4-1 and TRBJ1-1; D is ambiguous. CDR1 is MGHRA and CDR2 is YSYEKL in the germline V gene. Trimming took off 3 bases at V and 0 bases at J, with 14 bases between the two ends. The CDR3 has 16 amino acids.

This chain connects TRBV7-9 to TRBJ1-1, with 12 positions matching TRBD1. From germline, CDR1 is SEHNR and CDR2 FQNEAQ (reference sequence). Trimming removed 6 bases from V and 1 base from J; junction bases left unmatched: 6. The CDR3 covers 16 residues. The CDR3 DNA reads as TGTGCCAGCAGAACCGGGACAGGGGGCCGGAACACTGAAGCTTTCTTT. Encoded protein: CASRTGTGGRNTEAFF.

The rearrangement uses TRBV12-3 or TRBV12-4 and TRBJ2-6; a weak D match, TRBD1 (6 bases). Trimming took off 4 bases at V and 0 bases at J, with 13 bases between the two ends. The CDR3 sequence is 17 residues long. CDR3 nucleotide sequence: TGTGCCAGCAGTTCCACGGGACACAACTCTGGGGCCAACGTCCTGACTTTC. Translated: CASSSTGHNSGANVLTF.

This clonotype has ten or more counts. J is TRBJ2-2 and V is TRBV5-1; D call uncertain. This CDR3 contains 16 residues. The V end lost 4 bases, the J end lost 4 bases, and 17 bases lay between the germline ends. Germline V gene sequence: CDR1 SGHRS, CDR2 YFSETQ. CDR3 sequence (DNA): TGCGCCAGCAGCCCTATCAATCGGGTGGCCACCGGGGAGCTGTTTTTT. Residues: CASSPINRVATGELFF.